The 5 T cell receptor beta chains reported below all come from one sample, sequenced in a study of cytomegalovirus exposure and HLA in healthy donors. PCR employed 60 Vbeta and 13 Jbeta primers. Produced via immunoSEQ multiplex PCR; TCRdb's table is partial and in-frame only. Counted here are under 250,000 clones, roughly 85% occurring once; the ten biggest clones make up 4.4%. Sequences were obtained from PBMCs. Every receptor here comes from a woman in her twenties or thirties in good health and CMV-seropositive.

The chain has TRBV9 and TRBJ2-7; 7 bases agree with TRBD1. V was pared by 2 bases and J by 0 bases, with 14 bases of the junction left unmatched. This CDR3 spans 18 amino acids. Germline CDR1 reads SGDLS; CDR2 reads YYNGEE. CDR3 residues: CASSVLQDRWGPSYEQYF. The CDR3 DNA reads as TGTGCCAGCAGCGTGTTGCAGGACAGGTGGGGACCCTCCTACGAGCAGTACTTC.

This clone has only a few counts. The chain uses TRBV29-1 and TRBJ1-2, with D uncertain. The CDR3 is 13 residues long. The germline gives CDR1 SQVTM, CDR2 ANQGSEA. Trimming pared 3 bases from V and 7 bases from J, leaving 15 bases between. The CDR3 sequence is CSVDGFVGGGYTF. The CDR3 region has the DNA TGCAGCGTTGATGGTTTTGTTGGAGGTGGCTACACCTTC.

The chain recombines TRBV5-6 with TRBJ2-7; 7 bases fit TRBD2. Germline CDR1 SGHDT, CDR2 YYEEEE. Unmatched junction bases numbered 8, after V lost 4 bases and J lost 4 bases. The CDR3 has 14 amino acids. The CDR3 reads CASSLGGSTYEQYF. The DNA for the CDR3 is TGTGCCAGCAGCCTCGGGGGGTCGACTTACGAGCAGTACTTC.

This rearrangement joins TRBV19 to TRBJ1-1, with D unclear. Germline loops: CDR1 LNHDA, CDR2 SQIVND (reference sequence). V dropped 7 bases and J dropped 7 bases, with 19 bases sitting between them. This CDR3 contains 14 residues. CDR3 amino acids: CASIPSGSPFEAFF. The DNA of the CDR3 is TGTGCCAGTATTCCCTCCGGGAGCCCGTTTGAAGCTTTCTTT.

In DNA, the CDR3 is TGTGCCAGCAGCACCAGGACAAATAACTATGGCTACACCTTC. This encodes CASSTRTNNYGYTF. V is TRBV9 and J is TRBJ1-2, with D tentatively TRBD1 (5 bases). Germline V gene sequence: CDR1 SGDLS, CDR2 YYNGEE. V lost 4 bases to trimming and J lost 1 base, with 11 bases between them. The CDR3 loop spans 14 amino acids.